This TCR beta chain is from a study of blood T cell repertoires in COVID-19. The overall study: Samples representing acute and convalescent COVID-19 were sourced from the United States, Italy and Spain.

Participant age was 18 to 89 years, and participants resided in fewer than 30 US areas. Which cohort a participant joined came from the clinical history participants gave. Generated by immunoSEQ multiplex PCR, the TCRdb table keeps only in-frame clones and is missing some. The sample carries 380,000 or so clones, around 87% recorded once. This clone was seen only once. Sample: PBMCs or T cells enriched from blood (not recorded which). This TCR derives from a woman in her 30s with acute COVID-19.

CDR3 loop: CASSATAGMNTEAFF. The CDR3 bases are TGCGCCAGCAGTGCCACGGCAGGGATGAACACTGAAGCTTTCTTT. This chain uses TRBV10-2 with TRBJ1-1, with a weak D call TRBD1 (5 bases). Germline CDR1 is WSHSY and CDR2 is SAAADI. The CDR3 length is 15 residues. Between the trimmed V and J ends, which lost 4 bases and 0 bases, there was a span of 12 bases.